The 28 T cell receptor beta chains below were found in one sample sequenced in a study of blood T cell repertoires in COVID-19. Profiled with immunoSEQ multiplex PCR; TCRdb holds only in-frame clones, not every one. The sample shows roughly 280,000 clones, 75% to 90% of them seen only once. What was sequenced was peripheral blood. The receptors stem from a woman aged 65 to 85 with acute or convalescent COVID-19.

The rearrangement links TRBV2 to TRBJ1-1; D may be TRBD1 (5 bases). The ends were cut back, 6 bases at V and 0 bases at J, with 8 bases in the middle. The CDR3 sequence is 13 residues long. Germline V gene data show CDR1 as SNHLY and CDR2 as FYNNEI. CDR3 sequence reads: CASRRQMNTEAFF. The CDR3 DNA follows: TGTGCCAGCAGGAGACAGATGAACACTGAAGCTTTCTTT.

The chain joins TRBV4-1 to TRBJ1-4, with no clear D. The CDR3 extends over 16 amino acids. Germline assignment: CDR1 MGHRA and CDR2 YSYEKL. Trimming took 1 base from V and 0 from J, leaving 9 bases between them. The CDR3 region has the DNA TGCGCCAGCAGCCAAGGGGAGACTGCAACTAATGAAAAACTGTTTTTT. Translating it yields CASSQGETATNEKLFF.

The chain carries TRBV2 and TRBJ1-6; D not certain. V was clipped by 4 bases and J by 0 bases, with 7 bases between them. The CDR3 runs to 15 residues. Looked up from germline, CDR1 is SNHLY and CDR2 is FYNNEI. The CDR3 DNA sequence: TGTGCCAGCAGTGTGGGGAGCTCCTATAATTCACCCCTCCACTTT. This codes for CASSVGSSYNSPLHF.

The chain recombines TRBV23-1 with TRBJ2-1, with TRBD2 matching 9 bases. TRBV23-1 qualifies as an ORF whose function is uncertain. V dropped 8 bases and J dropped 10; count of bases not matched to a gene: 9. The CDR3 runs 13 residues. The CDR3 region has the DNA TGCGCCAGCCGGCCTAGCGGGGCCCGGGAGCAGTTCTTC. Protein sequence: CASRPSGAREQFF.

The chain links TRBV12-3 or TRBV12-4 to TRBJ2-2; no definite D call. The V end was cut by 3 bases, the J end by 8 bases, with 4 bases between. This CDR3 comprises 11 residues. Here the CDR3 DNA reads TGTGCCAGCAGTTTCGAGGGGGAGCTGTTTTTT. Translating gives CASSFEGELFF.

Here the CDR3 reads CASSDSVGLRGQAGKLFF. The CDR3 DNA sequence: TGCGCCAGCAGTGATTCGGTCGGTTTGAGGGGGCAGGCAGGGAAACTGTTTTTT. V gene TRBV10-1 combines with J gene TRBJ2-2, with 7 positions matching TRBD1. The CDR3 extends over 18 amino acids. J was trimmed by 14 bases and V by 3 bases; bases with no gene match: 24. Per germline, CDR1 WNHNN and CDR2 SYGVQD (reference sequence).

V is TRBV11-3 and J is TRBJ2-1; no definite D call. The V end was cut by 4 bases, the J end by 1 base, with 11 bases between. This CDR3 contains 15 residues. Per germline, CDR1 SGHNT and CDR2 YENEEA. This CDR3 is CASSSFAASYNEQFF. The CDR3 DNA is TGTGCCAGCAGCTCCTTCGCGGCATCCTACAATGAGCAGTTCTTC.

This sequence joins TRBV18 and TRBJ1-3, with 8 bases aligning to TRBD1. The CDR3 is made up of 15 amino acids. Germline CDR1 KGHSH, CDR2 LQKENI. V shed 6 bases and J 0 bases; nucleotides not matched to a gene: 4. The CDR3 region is CASSPGQGSGNTIYF. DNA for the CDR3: TGTGCCAGCTCTCCAGGACAGGGCTCTGGAAACACCATATATTTT.

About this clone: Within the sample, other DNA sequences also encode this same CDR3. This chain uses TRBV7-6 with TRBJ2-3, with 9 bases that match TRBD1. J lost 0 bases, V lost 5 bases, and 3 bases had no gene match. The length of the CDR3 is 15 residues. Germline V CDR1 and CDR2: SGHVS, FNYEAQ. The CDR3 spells CASSPTGGSTDTQYF. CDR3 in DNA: TGTGCCAGCAGCCCGACAGGGGGAAGCACAGATACGCAGTATTTT. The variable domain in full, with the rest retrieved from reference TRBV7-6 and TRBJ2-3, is GAGVSQSPRYKVTKRGQDVALRCDPISGHVSLYWYRQALGQGPEFLTYFNYEAQQDKSGLPNDRFSAERPEGSISTLTIQRTEQRDSAMYRCASSPTGGSTDTQYFGPGTRLTVL.

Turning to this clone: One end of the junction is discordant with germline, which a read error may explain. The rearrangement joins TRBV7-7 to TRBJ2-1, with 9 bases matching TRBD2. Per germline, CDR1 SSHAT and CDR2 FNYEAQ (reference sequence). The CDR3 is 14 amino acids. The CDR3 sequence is CASSHPGLASEQFF. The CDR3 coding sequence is TGTGCTAGCAGCCACCCGGGACTAGCAAGTGAGCAGTTCTTC.

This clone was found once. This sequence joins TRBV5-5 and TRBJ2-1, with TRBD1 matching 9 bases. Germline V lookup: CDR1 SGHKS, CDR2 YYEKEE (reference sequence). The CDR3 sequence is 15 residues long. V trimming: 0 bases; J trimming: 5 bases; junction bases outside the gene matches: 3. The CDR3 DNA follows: TGTGCCAGCAGCTTGGCCGGGACAGGGAACAATGAGCAGTTCTTC. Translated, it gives CASSLAGTGNNEQFF.

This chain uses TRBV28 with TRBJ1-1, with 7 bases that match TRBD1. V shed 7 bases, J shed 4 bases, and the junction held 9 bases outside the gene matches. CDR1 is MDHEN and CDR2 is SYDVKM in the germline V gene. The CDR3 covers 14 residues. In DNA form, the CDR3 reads TGTGCCAGCACCTCTCCGACAGGGATCACTGAAGCTTTCTTT. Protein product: CASTSPTGITEAFF.

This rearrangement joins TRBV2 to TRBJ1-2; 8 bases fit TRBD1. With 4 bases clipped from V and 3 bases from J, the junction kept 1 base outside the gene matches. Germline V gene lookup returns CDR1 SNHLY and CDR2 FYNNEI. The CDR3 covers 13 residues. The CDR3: CASSGTGYYGYTF. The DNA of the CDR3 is TGTGCCAGCAGTGGGACAGGGTACTATGGCTACACCTTC.

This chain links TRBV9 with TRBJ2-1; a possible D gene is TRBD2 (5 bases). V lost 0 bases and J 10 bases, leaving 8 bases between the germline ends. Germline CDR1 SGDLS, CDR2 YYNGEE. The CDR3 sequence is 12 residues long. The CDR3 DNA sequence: TGTGCCAGCAGCGTAGTCCCGGGGGAGCAGTTCTTC. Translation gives CASSVVPGEQFF.

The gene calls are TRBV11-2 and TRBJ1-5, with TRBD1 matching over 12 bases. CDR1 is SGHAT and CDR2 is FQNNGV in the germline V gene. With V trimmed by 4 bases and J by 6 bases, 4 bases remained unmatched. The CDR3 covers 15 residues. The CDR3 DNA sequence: TGTGCCAGCAGCTCCGGGACAGGGGGCTCTCAGCCCCAGCATTTT. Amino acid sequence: CASSSGTGGSQPQHF.

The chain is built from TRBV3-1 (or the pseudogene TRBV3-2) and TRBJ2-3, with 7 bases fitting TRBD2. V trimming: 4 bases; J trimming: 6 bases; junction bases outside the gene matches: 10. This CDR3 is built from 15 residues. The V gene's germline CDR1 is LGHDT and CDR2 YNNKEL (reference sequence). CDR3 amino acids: CASSPRLAGGDTQYF. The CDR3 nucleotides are TGTGCCAGCAGCCCCAGACTAGCCGGGGGGGATACGCAGTATTTT.

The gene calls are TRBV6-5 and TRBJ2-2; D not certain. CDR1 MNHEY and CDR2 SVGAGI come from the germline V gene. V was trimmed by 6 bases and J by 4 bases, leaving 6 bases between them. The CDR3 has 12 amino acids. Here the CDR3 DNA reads TGTGCCAGCAGCGGGTCCACCGGGGAGCTGTTTTTT. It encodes CASSGSTGELFF.

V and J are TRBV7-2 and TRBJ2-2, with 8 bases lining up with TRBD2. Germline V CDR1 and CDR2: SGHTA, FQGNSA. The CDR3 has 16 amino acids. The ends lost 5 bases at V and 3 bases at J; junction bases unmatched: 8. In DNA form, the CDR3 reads TGTGCCAGCAGCCCGCACGGGGGGGCCTACACCGGGGAGCTGTTTTTT. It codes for CASSPHGGAYTGELFF.

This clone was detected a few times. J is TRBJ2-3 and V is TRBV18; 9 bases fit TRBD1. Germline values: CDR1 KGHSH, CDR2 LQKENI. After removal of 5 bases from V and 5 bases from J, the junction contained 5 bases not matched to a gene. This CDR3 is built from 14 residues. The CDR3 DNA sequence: TGTGCCAGCTCAACGACAGGGGGAAAAGATACGCAGTATTTT. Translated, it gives CASSTTGGKDTQYF.

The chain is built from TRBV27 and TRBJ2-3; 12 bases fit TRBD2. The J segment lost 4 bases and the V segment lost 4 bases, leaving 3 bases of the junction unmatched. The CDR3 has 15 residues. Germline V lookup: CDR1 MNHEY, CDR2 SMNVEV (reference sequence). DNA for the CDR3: TGTGCCAGCAGTTCTAGCGGGGGGGCCTCAGATACGCAGTATTTT. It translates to CASSSSGGASDTQYF.

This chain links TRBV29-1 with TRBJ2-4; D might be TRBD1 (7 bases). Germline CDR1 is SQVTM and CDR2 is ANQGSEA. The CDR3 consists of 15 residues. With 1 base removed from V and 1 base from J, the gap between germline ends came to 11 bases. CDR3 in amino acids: CSVEGRGPAKNIQYF. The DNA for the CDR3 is TGCAGCGTTGAAGGGAGGGGGCCGGCCAAAAACATTCAGTACTTC.

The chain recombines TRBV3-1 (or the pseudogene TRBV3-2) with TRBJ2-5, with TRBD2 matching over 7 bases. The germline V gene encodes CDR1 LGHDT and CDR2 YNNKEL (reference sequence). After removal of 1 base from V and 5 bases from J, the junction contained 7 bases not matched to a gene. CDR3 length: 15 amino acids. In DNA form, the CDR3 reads TGTGCCAGCAGCCAAGTGAGGGAGGGCGCGGAGACCCAGTACTTC. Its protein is CASSQVREGAETQYF.

The CDR3 protein is CASSVTSGDNEQFF. The CDR3 DNA sequence: TGTGCCAGCAGCGTGACTAGCGGGGACAATGAGCAGTTCTTC. The chain has TRBV6-4 and TRBJ2-1, with TRBD2 matching over 11 bases. V shed 6 bases and J 5 bases; nucleotides not matched to a gene: 3. This CDR3 comprises 14 residues. From germline, CDR1 is MRHNA and CDR2 SNTAGT.

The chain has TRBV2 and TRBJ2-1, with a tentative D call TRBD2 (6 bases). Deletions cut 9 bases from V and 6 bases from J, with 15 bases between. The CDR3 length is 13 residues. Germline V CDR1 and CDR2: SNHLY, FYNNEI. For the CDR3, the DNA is TGTGCCAGTGGACTACCATCCCTCAATGAGCAGTTCTTC. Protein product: CASGLPSLNEQFF.

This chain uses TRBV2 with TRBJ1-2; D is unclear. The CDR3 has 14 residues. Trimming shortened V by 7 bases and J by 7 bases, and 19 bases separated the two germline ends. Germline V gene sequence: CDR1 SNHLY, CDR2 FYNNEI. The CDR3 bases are TGTGCCAGCATCAGACTCACCTCCCTATCTGGCTACACCTTC. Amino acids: CASIRLTSLSGYTF.

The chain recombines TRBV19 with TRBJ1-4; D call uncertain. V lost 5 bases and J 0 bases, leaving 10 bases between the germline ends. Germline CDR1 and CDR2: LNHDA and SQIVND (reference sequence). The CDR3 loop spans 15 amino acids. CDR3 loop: CASSAPRSTNEKLFF. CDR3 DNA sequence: TGTGCCAGTAGTGCCCCGCGGTCAACTAATGAAAAACTGTTTTTT.

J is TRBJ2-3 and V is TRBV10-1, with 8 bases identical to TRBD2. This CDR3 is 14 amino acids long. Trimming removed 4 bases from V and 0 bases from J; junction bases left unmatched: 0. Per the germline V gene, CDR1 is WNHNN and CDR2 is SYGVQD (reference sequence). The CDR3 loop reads CASSGLASTDTQYF. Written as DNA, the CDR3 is TGCGCCAGCAGTGGACTAGCGAGCACAGATACGCAGTATTTT.

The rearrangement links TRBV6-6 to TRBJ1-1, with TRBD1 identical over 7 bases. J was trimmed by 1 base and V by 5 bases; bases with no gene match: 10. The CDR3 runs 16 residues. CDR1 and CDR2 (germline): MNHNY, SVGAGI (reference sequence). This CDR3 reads CASSTTGAGTNTEAFF. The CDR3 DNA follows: TGTGCCAGCAGTACAACAGGGGCGGGTACGAACACTGAAGCTTTCTTT.